This T cell receptor beta chain is drawn from a study of blood T cells in healthy people across ages. Findings and caveats of the study: With age, beta diversity per million T cells declined roughly linearly, significantly by about 37.

This clonotype appeared many times. Its antigen is unidentified. Next came a second PCR, run for about 6 to 11 cycles, which used a sample-barcoded 5' primer along with a J-beta primer mix. MiXCR was run by TCRdb on the 5' RACE reads, yielding one entry per CDR3 protein. The sample has some 790,000 distinct CDR3 sequences, 25% to 30% seen once. Germline CDR1 MNHEY, CDR2 SVGEGT. The V end lost 2 bases, the J end lost 3 bases, and 28 bases lay between the germline ends. The CDR3 extends over 20 amino acids. Donors gave roughly 10 milliliters of peripheral blood apiece. Sequenced sample: blood. The clonotype originates from a woman at least 80 years old in good health. V gene TRBV6-2 or TRBV6-3 combines with J gene TRBJ2-5; the D is unclear. In nucleotides, the CDR3 is TGTGCCAGCAGTTACAAAGGGAACCAACCACGGTTGACGATTGAAGAGACCCAGTACTTC. This translates into CASSYKGNQPRLTIEETQYF.